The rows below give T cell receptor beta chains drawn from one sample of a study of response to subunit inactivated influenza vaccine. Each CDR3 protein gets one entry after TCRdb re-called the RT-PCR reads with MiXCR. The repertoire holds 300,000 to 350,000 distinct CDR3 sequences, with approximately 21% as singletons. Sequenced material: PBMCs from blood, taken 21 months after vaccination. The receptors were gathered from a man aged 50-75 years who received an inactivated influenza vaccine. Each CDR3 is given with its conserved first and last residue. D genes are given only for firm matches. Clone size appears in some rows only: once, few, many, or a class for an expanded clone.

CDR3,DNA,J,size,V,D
CASSLGGVEAFF,TGCGCCAGCAGCTTGGGTGGAGTAGAAGCTTTCTTT,TRBJ1-1,few,TRBV5-1,NA
CAISQDRGNTEAFF,TGTGCCATCAGTCAGGACAGGGGGAACACTGAAGCTTTCTTT,TRBJ1-1,NA,TRBV10-3,TRBD1
CASSLQGQNIQYF,TGTGCCAGCAGTCTACAGGGTCAGAACATTCAGTACTTC,TRBJ2-4,NA,TRBV5-4,NA
CASSIGTGNNQPQHF,TGTGCCAGTAGTATTGGGACAGGGAACAATCAGCCCCAGCATTTT,TRBJ1-5,many,TRBV19,TRBD1
CASTITAGTDTQYF,TGTGCCAGCACCATCACGGCAGGGACAGATACGCAGTATTTT,TRBJ2-3,few,TRBV5-8,NA
CASSSATGINYGYTF,TGTGCCAGCAGCTCCGCGACAGGGATAAACTATGGCTACACCTTC,TRBJ1-2,many,TRBV11-2,TRBD1
CASSSMAGNSYEQYF,TGTGCCAGCAGCTCCATGGCGGGGAACTCCTACGAGCAGTACTTC,TRBJ2-7,few,TRBV11-2,NA
CASRESAQNYGYTF,TGTGCCAGCAGGGAATCTGCACAGAACTATGGCTACACCTTC,TRBJ1-2,NA,TRBV6-1,NA
CAISEKGYLDSPLHF,TGTGCCATCAGTGAGAAGGGATACTTAGATTCACCCCTCCACTTT,TRBJ1-6,many,TRBV10-3,NA
CASSPGTGGFNSNQPQHF,TGTGCCAGCAGCCCTGGTACAGGAGGATTTAATAGCAATCAGCCCCAGCATTTT,TRBJ1-5,many,TRBV7-6,NA
CASSSRRGFAFF,TGCGCCAGCAGCTCCCGAAGGGGGTTTGCTTTCTTT,TRBJ1-1,few,TRBV4-1,NA
CASSQDPRYEQFF,TGTGCCAGCAGCCAAGACCCCCGCTATGAGCAGTTCTTC,TRBJ2-1,once,TRBV3-1,NA
CASSLGQGVKAFF,TGTGCCAGCAGTTTAGGGCAGGGGGTGAAGGCTTTCTTT,TRBJ1-1,many,TRBV28,TRBD1
CATSFAKGSGNTIYF,TGTGCCACCAGTTTCGCGAAGGGCTCTGGAAACACCATATATTTT,TRBJ1-3,NA,TRBV15,NA
CAIRGTPDEKLFF,TGTGCCATCCGAGGGACCCCGGATGAAAAACTGTTTTTT,TRBJ1-4,few,TRBV10-3,NA
CASSPGLQRNQPQHF,TGTGCCAGCAGCCCGGGGCTCCAGAGGAATCAGCCCCAGCATTTT,TRBJ1-5,few,TRBV12-3/TRBV12-4,NA
CAISETGATDTQYF,TGTGCCATCAGTGAGACAGGCGCCACAGATACGCAGTATTTT,TRBJ2-3,NA,TRBV10-3,NA
CASRDLNYDVKLFF,TGCGCCAGCAGGGACCTCAACTATGATGTAAAACTGTTTTTT,TRBJ1-4,NA,TRBV5-1,NA
CASSRTRRDTQYF,TGTGCCAGCAGCAGGACCAGGAGGGATACGCAGTATTTT,TRBJ2-3,NA,TRBV7-2,NA
CASSQEVLAGHTGELFF,TGTGCCAGCAGCCAAGAAGTTCTAGCGGGCCACACCGGGGAGCTGTTTTTT,TRBJ2-2,NA,TRBV4-2,TRBD2
CASSLRGRSTSYEQYF,TGTGCCAGCAGCTTAAGGGGGCGATCCACCTCCTACGAGCAGTACTTC,TRBJ2-7,NA,TRBV11-2,TRBD1
CSAPRQASETQYF,TGCAGTGCTCCCCGACAGGCCTCAGAGACCCAGTACTTC,TRBJ2-5,NA,TRBV20-1,NA
CSVGMGTLATNEKLFF,TGCAGCGTTGGAATGGGGACACTAGCCACTAATGAAAAACTGTTTTTT,TRBJ1-4,few,TRBV29-1,NA
CSASPPSGRNNEQFF,TGCAGTGCTTCCCCCCCCAGCGGGAGAAACAATGAGCAGTTCTTC,TRBJ2-1,NA,TRBV20-1,TRBD2
CSALQGNSPLHF,TGCAGTGCTTTACAGGGGAACTCACCCCTCCACTTT,TRBJ1-6,few,TRBV20-1,TRBD1
CASSLGTVGNTIYF,TGTGCCAGCAGCTTAGGGACAGTTGGAAACACCATATATTTT,TRBJ1-3,many,TRBV7-9,NA
CASSLEVGNSYEQYF,TGTGCCAGCAGCTTAGAGGTCGGGAACTCCTACGAGCAGTACTTC,TRBJ2-7,NA,TRBV7-6,NA
CASSLEAGGRHGYTF,TGTGCCAGCAGCTTGGAGGCAGGGGGCCGGCATGGCTACACCTTC,TRBJ1-2,NA,TRBV5-4,TRBD1
CASSDRGNYGYTF,TGTGCCAGCAGTGACAGGGGAAACTATGGCTACACCTTC,TRBJ1-2,many,TRBV6-4,NA
CASGPYYEQYF,TGTGCCAGCGGACCTTACTACGAGCAGTACTTC,TRBJ2-7,NA,TRBV2,NA
CASSYSVITAYSNQPQHF,TGTGCCAGCAGCTACTCCGTTATTACTGCTTATAGCAATCAGCCCCAGCATTTT,TRBJ1-5,NA,TRBV6-5,NA
CSVAEGQGNSPLHF,TGCAGCGTTGCCGAGGGACAGGGTAATTCACCCCTCCACTTT,TRBJ1-6,NA,TRBV29-1,TRBD1
CASKKQQETQYF,TGTGCCAGCAAGAAACAACAAGAGACCCAGTACTTC,TRBJ2-5,NA,TRBV11-2,NA
CASSQDTKGTGELFF,TGCGCCAGCAGCCAAGACACTAAGGGCACCGGGGAGCTGTTTTTT,TRBJ2-2,few,TRBV4-3,NA
CASHPRTGGNTEAFF,TGTGCCAGCCACCCTAGGACAGGGGGGAACACTGAAGCTTTCTTT,TRBJ1-1,NA,TRBV6-1,TRBD1
CASSLFLIAGTGHKNIQYF,TGTGCCAGCAGCTTATTCCTGATCGCCGGGACAGGACACAAAAACATTCAGTACTTC,TRBJ2-4,few,TRBV11-1,TRBD1
CASSPTGRNTEAFF,TGTGCCAGCAGCCCGACAGGGCGGAACACTGAAGCTTTCTTT,TRBJ1-1,many,TRBV3-1,TRBD1
CAWSAQNTIYF,TGTGCCTGGAGTGCTCAAAACACCATATATTTT,TRBJ1-3,few,TRBV30,NA
CASSVGTSGDYEQYF,TGTGCCAGCAGCGTAGGGACTAGCGGGGACTACGAGCAGTACTTC,TRBJ2-7,NA,TRBV9,TRBD2
CASSQGLAVNEKLFF,TGCGCCAGCAGCCAAGGGTTGGCAGTTAATGAAAAACTGTTTTTT,TRBJ1-4,NA,TRBV4-3,NA
CASSQGDRRSEAFF,TGCGCCAGCAGCCAAGGGGACCGTCGCTCCGAAGCTTTCTTT,TRBJ1-1,many,TRBV4-3,NA
CSAQRPNTEAFF,TGCAGTGCCCAGAGACCGAACACTGAAGCTTTCTTT,TRBJ1-1,NA,TRBV20-1,NA